The clone carrying this T cell receptor (beta chain) was seen a few times. This CDR3 contains 15 residues. V dropped 3 bases and J dropped 4 bases, with 13 bases sitting between them. Per germline, CDR1 MNHNS and CDR2 SASEGT. This sample is drawn from a study of T cells in Graves' hyperthyroidism and ophthalmopathy. Patients with uncontrolled infections, other autoimmune diseases, pregnancy or lactation were excluded. RNA transcripts yielded amplified TCR beta CDR3 regions. With the HTBI primer set, the TCR CDR3 went through a first round of RT-PCR. One entry per CDR3 protein, called by TCRdb with MiXCR from the multiplex PCR reads. The data contain a few hundred thousand distinct CDR3 sequences, roughly 22% of them singletons.

Sequenced input: blood. This clonotype was obtained from a man aged 25-40 years with Graves' ophthalmopathy. The chain joins TRBV6-1 to TRBJ1-3, with D maybe TRBD1 (5 bases). CDR3 amino acids: CASSETRRGGNTIYF. CDR3 nucleotide sequence: TGTGCCAGCAGTGAGACCAGAAGGGGAGGAAACACCATATATTTT.